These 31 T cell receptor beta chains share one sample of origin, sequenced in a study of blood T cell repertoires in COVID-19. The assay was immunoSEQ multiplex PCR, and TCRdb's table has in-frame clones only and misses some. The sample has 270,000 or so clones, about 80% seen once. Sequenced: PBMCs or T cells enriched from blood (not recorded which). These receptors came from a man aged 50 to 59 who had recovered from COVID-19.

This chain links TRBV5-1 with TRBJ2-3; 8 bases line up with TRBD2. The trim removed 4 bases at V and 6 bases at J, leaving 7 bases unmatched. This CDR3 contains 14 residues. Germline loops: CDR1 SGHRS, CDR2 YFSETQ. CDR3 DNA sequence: TGCGCCAGCAGCGCGGGACTAGGAAAGGATACGCAGTATTTT. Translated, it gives CASSAGLGKDTQYF.

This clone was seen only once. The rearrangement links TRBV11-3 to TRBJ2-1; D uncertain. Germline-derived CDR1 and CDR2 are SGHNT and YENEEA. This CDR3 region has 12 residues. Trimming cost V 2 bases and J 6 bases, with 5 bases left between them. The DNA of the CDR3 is TGTGCCAGCAGCTTATACGGCAATGAGCAGTTCTTC. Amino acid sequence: CASSLYGNEQFF.

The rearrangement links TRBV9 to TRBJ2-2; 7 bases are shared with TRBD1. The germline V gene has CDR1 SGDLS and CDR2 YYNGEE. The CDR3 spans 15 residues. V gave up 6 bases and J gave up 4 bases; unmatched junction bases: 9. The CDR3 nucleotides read TGTGCCAGCACACGACAGGGCCTCCCCACCGGGGAGCTGTTTTTT. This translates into CASTRQGLPTGELFF.

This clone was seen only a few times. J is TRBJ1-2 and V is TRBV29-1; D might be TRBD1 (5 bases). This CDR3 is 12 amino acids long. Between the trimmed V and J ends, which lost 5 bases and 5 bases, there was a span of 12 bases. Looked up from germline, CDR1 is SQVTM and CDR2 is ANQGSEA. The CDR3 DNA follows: TGCAGCGTTCGACAGACCGCTTATGGCTACACCTTC. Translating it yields CSVRQTAYGYTF.

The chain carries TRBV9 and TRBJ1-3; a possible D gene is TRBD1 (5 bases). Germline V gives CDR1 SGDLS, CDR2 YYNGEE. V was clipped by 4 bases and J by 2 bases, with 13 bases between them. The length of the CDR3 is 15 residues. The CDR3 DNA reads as TGTGCCAGCAGCCCCGGCGGGGGGGCTGGAAACACCATATATTTT. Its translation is CASSPGGGAGNTIYF.

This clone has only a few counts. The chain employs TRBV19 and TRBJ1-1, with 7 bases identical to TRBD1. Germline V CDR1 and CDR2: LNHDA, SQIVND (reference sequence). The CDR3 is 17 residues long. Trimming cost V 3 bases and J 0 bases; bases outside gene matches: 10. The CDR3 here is CASSIKRRTGMNTEAFF. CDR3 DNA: TGTGCCAGTAGTATTAAGAGGCGGACAGGAATGAACACTGAAGCTTTCTTT.

The CDR3, as DNA: TGTGCCAGTCCGGGACAGCCTCAACGAGCTTTCTTT. It translates to CASPGQPQRAFF. The V gene is TRBV27, the J gene TRBJ1-1; 7 nucleotides agree with TRBD1. Germline V gene sequence: CDR1 MNHEY, CDR2 SMNVEV (reference sequence). The CDR3 has 12 residues. Unmatched junction bases numbered 11, after V lost 9 bases and J lost 10 bases.

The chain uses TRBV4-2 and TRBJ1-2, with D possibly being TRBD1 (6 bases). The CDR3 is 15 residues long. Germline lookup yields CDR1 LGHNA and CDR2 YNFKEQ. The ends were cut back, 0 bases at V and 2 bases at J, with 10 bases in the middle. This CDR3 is CASSQDRGLNYGYTF. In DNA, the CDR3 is TGTGCCAGCAGCCAAGACAGGGGTCTGAACTATGGCTACACCTTC.

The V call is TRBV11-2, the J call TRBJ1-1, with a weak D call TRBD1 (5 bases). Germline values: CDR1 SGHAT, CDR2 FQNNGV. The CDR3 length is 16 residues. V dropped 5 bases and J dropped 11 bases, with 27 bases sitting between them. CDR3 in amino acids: CASSRGGFEHQIGAFF. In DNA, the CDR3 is TGTGCCAGCAGCCGCGGGGGATTCGAGCACCAGATCGGGGCTTTCTTT.

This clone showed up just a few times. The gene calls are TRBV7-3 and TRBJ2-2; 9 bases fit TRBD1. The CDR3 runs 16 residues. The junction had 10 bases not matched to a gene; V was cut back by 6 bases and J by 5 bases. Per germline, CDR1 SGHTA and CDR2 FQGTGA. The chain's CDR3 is CASSKTGQGRTGELFF. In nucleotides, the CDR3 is TGTGCCAGCAGTAAAACGGGACAGGGCAGGACCGGGGAGCTGTTTTTT.

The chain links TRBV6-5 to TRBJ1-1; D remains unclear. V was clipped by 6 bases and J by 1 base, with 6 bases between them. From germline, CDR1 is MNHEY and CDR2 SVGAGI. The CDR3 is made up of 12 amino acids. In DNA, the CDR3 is TGTGCCAGCAGCCGAGAGAACACTGAAGCTTTCTTT. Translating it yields CASSRENTEAFF.

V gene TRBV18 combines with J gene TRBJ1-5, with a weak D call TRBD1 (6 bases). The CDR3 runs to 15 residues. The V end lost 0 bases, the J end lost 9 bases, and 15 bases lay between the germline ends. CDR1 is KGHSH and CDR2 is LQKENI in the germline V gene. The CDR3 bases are TGTGCCAGCTCACCACCGGGGGCAGGTGGTGGGCCCCAGCATTTT. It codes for CASSPPGAGGGPQHF.

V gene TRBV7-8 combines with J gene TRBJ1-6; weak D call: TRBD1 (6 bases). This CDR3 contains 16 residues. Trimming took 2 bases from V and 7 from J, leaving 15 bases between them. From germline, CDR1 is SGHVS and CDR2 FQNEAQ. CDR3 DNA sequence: TGTGCCAGCAGCTTAAGACGGGGGGCGCAGAATTCACCCCTCCACTTT. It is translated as CASSLRRGAQNSPLHF.

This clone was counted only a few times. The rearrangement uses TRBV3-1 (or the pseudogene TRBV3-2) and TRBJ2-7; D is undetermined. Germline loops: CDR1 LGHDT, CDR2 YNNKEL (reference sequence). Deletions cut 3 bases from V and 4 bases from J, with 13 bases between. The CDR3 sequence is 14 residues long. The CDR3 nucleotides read TGTGCCAGCAGCCAGACACCCCTGGGTTACGAGCAGTACTTC. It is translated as CASSQTPLGYEQYF.

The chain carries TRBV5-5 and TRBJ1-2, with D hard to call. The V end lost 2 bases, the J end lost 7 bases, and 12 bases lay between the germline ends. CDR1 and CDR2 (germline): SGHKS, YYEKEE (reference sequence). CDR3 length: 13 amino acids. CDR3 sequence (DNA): TGTGCCAGCAGCTTAAACAGCCAAGGTGGCTACACCTTC. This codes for CASSLNSQGGYTF.

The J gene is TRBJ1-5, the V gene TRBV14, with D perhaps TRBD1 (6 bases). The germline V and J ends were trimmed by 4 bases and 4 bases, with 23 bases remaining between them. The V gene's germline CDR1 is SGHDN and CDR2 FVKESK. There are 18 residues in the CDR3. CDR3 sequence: CASSLLRAGEIRNQPQHF. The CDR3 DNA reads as TGTGCCAGCAGCCTCCTGAGGGCAGGGGAGATACGGAATCAGCCCCAGCATTTT.

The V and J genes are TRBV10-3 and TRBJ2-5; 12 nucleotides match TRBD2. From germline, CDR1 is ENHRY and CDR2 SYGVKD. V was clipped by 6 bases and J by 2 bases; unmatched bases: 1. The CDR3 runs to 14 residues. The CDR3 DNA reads TGTGCCATCAGCGGACTAGCGGGGCAAGAGACCCAGTACTTC. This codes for CAISGLAGQETQYF.

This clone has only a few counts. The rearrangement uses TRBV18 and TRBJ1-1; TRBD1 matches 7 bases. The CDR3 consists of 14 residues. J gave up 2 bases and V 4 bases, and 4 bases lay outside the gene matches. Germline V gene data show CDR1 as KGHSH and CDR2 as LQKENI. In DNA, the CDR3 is TGTGCCAGCTCACTTCAGGGGGGCAACACTGAAGCTTTCTTT. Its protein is CASSLQGGNTEAFF.

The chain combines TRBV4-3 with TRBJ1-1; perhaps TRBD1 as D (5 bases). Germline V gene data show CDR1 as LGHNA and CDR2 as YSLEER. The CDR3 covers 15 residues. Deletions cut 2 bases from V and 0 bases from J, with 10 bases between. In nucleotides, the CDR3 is TGCGCCAGCAGCCAACTGGGGGGTATGAACACTGAAGCTTTCTTT. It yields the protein CASSQLGGMNTEAFF.

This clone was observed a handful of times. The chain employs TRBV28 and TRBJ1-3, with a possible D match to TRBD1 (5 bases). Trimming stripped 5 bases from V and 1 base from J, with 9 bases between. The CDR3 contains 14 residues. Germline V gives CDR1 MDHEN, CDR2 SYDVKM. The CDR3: CASSIQGSGNTIYF. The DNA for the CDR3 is TGTGCCAGCAGTATCCAGGGATCTGGAAACACCATATATTTT.

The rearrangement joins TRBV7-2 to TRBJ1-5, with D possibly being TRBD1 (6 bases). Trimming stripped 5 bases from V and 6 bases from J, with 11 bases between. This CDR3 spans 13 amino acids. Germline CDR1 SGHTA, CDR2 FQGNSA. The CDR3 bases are TGTGCCAGCAGCGCACAGGGTTTTCAGCCCCAGCATTTT. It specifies CASSAQGFQPQHF. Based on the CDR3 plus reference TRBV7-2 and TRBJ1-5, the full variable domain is GAGVSQSPSNKVTEKGKDVELRCDPISGHTALYWYRQSLGQGLEFLIYFQGNSAPDKSGLPSDRFSAERTGGSVSTLTIQRTQQEDSAVYLCASSAQGFQPQHFGDGTRLSIL.

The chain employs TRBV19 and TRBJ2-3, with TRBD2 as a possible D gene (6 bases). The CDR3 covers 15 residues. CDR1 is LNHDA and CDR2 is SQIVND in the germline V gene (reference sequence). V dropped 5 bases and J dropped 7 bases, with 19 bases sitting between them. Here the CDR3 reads CASSLTPGAANTQYF. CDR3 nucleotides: TGTGCCAGTAGTCTTACACCGGGAGCCGCGAATACGCAGTATTTT.

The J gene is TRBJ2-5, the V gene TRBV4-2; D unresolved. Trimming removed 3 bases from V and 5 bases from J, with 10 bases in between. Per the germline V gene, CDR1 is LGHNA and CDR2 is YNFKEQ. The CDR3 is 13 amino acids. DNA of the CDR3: TGTGCCAGCAGCCAGGGCATTTGGGAGACCCAGTACTTC. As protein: CASSQGIWETQYF.

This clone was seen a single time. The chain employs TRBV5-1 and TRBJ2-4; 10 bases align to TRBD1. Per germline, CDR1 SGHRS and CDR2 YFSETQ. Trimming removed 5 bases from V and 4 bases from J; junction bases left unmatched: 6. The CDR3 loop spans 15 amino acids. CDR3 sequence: CASSIDRGRKNIQYF. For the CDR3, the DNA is TGCGCCAGCAGTATCGACAGGGGGCGAAAAAACATTCAGTACTTC.

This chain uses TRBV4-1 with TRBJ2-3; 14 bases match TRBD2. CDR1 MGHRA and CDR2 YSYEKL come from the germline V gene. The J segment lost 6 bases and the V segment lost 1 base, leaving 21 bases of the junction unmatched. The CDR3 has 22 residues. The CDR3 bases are TGCGCCAGCAGCCAAGTCGAGGTGGGGGCAGCCCGACTAGCGGGAGGGGGCGATACGCAGTATTTT. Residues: CASSQVEVGAARLAGGGDTQYF.

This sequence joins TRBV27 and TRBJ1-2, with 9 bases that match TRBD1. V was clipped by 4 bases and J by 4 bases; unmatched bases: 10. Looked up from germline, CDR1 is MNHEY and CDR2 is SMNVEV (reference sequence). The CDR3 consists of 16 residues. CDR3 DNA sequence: TGTGCCAGCAGTTCGGACAGGGGATGGGGCCGCTATGGCTACACCTTC. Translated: CASSSDRGWGRYGYTF.

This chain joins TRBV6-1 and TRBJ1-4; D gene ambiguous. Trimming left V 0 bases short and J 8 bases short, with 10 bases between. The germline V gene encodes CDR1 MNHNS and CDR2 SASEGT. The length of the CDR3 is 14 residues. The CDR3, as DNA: TGTGCCAGCAGTGAAGCAGGTGTGAGGGAAAAACTGTTTTTT. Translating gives CASSEAGVREKLFF.

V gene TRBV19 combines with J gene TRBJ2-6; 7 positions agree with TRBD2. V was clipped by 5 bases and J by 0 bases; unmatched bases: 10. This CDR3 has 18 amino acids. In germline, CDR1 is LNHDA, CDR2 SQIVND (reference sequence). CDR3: CASSLGFRGDSGANVLTF. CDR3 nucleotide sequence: TGTGCCAGTAGTCTGGGCTTCCGGGGGGACTCTGGGGCCAACGTCCTGACTTTC.

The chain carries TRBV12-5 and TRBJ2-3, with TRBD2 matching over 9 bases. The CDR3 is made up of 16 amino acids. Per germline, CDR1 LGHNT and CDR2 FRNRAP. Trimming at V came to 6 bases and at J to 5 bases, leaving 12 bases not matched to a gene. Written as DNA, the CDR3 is TGTGCTAGTGGCACATTAGGGCGGGGGGGCCTAGATACGCAGTATTTT. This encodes CASGTLGRGGLDTQYF.

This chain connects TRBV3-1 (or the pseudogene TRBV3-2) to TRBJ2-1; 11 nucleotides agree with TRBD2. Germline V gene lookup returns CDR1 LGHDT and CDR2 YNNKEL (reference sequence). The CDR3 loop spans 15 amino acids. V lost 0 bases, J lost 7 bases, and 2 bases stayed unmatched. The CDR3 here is CASSQDGLAGNEQFF. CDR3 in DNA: TGTGCCAGCAGCCAAGATGGACTAGCGGGTAATGAGCAGTTCTTC.

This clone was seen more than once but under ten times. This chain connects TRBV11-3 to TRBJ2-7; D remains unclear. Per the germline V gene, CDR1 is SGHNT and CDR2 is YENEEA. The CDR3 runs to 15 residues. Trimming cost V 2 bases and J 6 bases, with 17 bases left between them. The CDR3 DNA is TGTGCCAGCAGCTTATCCCCCGTTCCGGGTACCGAGCAGTACTTC. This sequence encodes CASSLSPVPGTEQYF.